A selection of T cell receptor beta chains follows, all from one sample in a study of cytomegalovirus exposure and HLA in healthy donors. The data were produced by immunoSEQ multiplex PCR, yet TCRdb's version contains in-frame clones alone and is incomplete. The sample has under 85,000 clones; 70% to 80% are singletons. The sequencing sample was made of PBMCs. Receptor source: a young man in good health and CMV-seronegative. CDR3s include the opening cysteine and the closing phenylalanine or tryptophan. The order of the fields is D gene, J gene, clone size, V gene, CDR3 DNA, CDR3 protein. The D gene is left open where the match is weak. Clone size, where shown, is once, few, many, or a class for clones that have expanded.

D gene: -; J gene: TRBJ1-2; clone size: -; V gene: TRBV2; CDR3 DNA: TGTGCCAGCAGTGAAAAAATTCCGGGAGGCTACACCTTC; CDR3 protein: CASSEKIPGGYTF
D gene: TRBD1; J gene: TRBJ2-5; clone size: -; V gene: TRBV6-1; CDR3 DNA: TGTGCCAGCAAGACAGGGAGAGAGACCCAGTACTTC; CDR3 protein: CASKTGRETQYF
D gene: TRBD1; J gene: TRBJ2-7; clone size: few; V gene: TRBV19; CDR3 DNA: TGTGCCAGTAGTACCGGGACAGGGGATAACGAGCAGTACTTC; CDR3 protein: CASSTGTGDNEQYF
D gene: -; J gene: TRBJ1-4; clone size: once; V gene: TRBV27; CDR3 DNA: TGTGCCAGCAGGGGGGCACCAACTAATGAAAAACTGTTTTTT; CDR3 protein: CASRGAPTNEKLFF
D gene: TRBD1; J gene: TRBJ1-6; clone size: few; V gene: TRBV7-6; CDR3 DNA: TGTGCCAGCAGACGGACAGGGGGCGGAACACCCCTCCACTTT; CDR3 protein: CASRRTGGGTPLHF
D gene: -; J gene: TRBJ1-1; clone size: -; V gene: TRBV11-2; CDR3 DNA: TGTGTCAGCAGCTTGCAGGGAAGAGAATTGACTGAAGCTTTCTTT; CDR3 protein: CVSSLQGRELTEAFF
D gene: -; J gene: TRBJ2-7; clone size: once; V gene: TRBV5-1; CDR3 DNA: TGCGCCAGCAGCTTGGAATTGAGACAGCGAGGTGGCGAGCAGTACTTC; CDR3 protein: CASSLELRQRGGEQYF
D gene: -; J gene: TRBJ1-2; clone size: -; V gene: TRBV10-3; CDR3 DNA: TGTGCCATCAGTGAGGGATCGCGGGGCTACGCCTTC; CDR3 protein: CAISEGSRGYAF
D gene: TRBD1; J gene: TRBJ1-4; clone size: -; V gene: TRBV19; CDR3 DNA: TGTGCCAGTACCTCAGTAAGGACAGGCACCCTTAATGAAAAACTGTTTTTT; CDR3 protein: CASTSVRTGTLNEKLFF
D gene: -; J gene: TRBJ2-7; clone size: -; V gene: TRBV5-1; CDR3 DNA: TGCGCCAGCAGCTTGTCCCCAGGGCCCAACGAGCAGTACTTC; CDR3 protein: CASSLSPGPNEQYF